Shown below are 20 T cell receptor beta chains from a single sample sequenced in a study of cytomegalovirus exposure and HLA in healthy donors (dated by TCRdb to 2016 to 2017). Library preparation was by the immunoSEQ multiplex PCR assay. The multiplex PCR relied on a mix of 60 forward primers for TCR Vbeta segments and 13 reverse primers for TCR Jbeta segments. The table was pulled from immuneACCESS by TCRdb, which kept in-frame rearrangements only. Such tables lose some clones; where checked, under half of the loss comes from unresolved V genes, and the rest has no known cause. Across this sample there are about 170,000 clones, with roughly 73% seen only once. The ten largest clones capture approximately 3.4% of the sample. Sequencing was done on a sample of PBMCs. These receptors were collected from a female donor in good health and CMV-seronegative.

V is TRBV5-5 and J is TRBJ2-5; 12 positions match TRBD2. The CDR3 has 18 amino acids. J gave up 1 base and V 0 bases, and 7 bases lay outside the gene matches. Germline V lookup: CDR1 SGHKS, CDR2 YYEKEE (reference sequence). The CDR3 is CASSLGVAGLAGQETQYF. The CDR3 bases are TGTGCCAGCAGCTTGGGTGTTGCGGGACTAGCGGGCCAAGAGACCCAGTACTTC.

The chain is built from TRBV20-1 and TRBJ1-4; tentative D call: TRBD1 (5 bases). Germline V gene lookup returns CDR1 DFQATT and CDR2 SNEGSKA (reference sequence). Trimming removed 6 bases at V and 11 bases at J, with 13 bases between. The CDR3 extends over 11 amino acids. The chain's CDR3 is CSATGTEKLFF. CDR3 nucleotide sequence: TGCAGTGCAACCGGGACTGAGAAACTGTTTTTT.

This clone has just one count. CDR3 DNA: TGTGCCAGCAGCCAAGTTTTCACCACCGGGACTAGCGGGAGTAATGAGCAGTTCTTC. It encodes CASSQVFTTGTSGSNEQFF. The chain employs TRBV4-2 and TRBJ2-1; 14 bases are a match to TRBD2. The V and J ends lost 1 base and 7 bases, in that order; junction bases with no gene match: 12. CDR1 and CDR2 from the germline V gene are LGHNA and YNFKEQ. The CDR3 has 19 residues.

This clone occurred a few times. The chain carries TRBV18 and TRBJ1-2; weak D call: TRBD1 (5 bases). The V gene lost 6 bases and the J gene lost 7 bases, with 18 bases spanning the gap. Germline V gene sequence: CDR1 KGHSH, CDR2 LQKENI. The CDR3 covers 14 residues. In DNA, the CDR3 is TGTGCCAGCTCCCAAACGGGAGAAAGGGGTGGCTACACCTTC. Its translation is CASSQTGERGGYTF.

V is TRBV7-7 and J is TRBJ2-3; tentative D call: TRBD1 (5 bases). The CDR3 extends over 14 amino acids. CDR1 and CDR2 (germline): SSHAT, FNYEAQ (reference sequence). Between the trimmed V and J ends, which lost 5 bases and 2 bases, there was a span of 11 bases. CDR3 protein: CASSPDRITDTQYF. The CDR3 coding sequence is TGTGCCAGCAGCCCCGACAGAATCACAGATACGCAGTATTTT.

This clone has a single count. The V gene is TRBV30, the J gene TRBJ1-4; the D gene is possibly TRBD1 (5 bases). Germline loops: CDR1 GTSNPN, CDR2 SVGIG (reference sequence). V was shortened by 8 bases and J by 0 bases, with 7 bases between the two germline ends. The CDR3 runs to 12 residues. The CDR3 nucleotides are TGTGCCGGGACTGCAACTAATGAAAAACTGTTTTTT. This translates into CAGTATNEKLFF. Using reference TRBV30 and TRBJ1-4 for the parts outside the CDR3, the full variable domain is SQTIHQWPATLVQPVGSPLSLECTVEGTSNPNLYWYRQAAGRGLQLLFYSVGIGQISSEVPQNLSASRPQDRQFILSSKKLLLSDSGFYLCAGTATNEKLFFGSGTQLSVL.

The J gene is TRBJ1-2, the V gene TRBV21-1; TRBD1, the table's D call, was not compared with the DNA. TRBV21-1 is classified as a pseudogene. This CDR3 is 14 amino acids long. The DNA of the CDR3 is TGTGCCAGCAGCAAATCCTCAGGGGGCGGCGGCTACACCTTC. Translated: CASSKSSGGGGYTF.

The rearrangement joins TRBV29-1 to TRBJ2-7; D may be TRBD2 (5 bases). V dropped 6 bases and J dropped 2 bases, with 14 bases sitting between them. The CDR3 runs 13 residues. Germline CDR1 is SQVTM and CDR2 is ANQGSEA. CDR3 residues: CSVEDPNAYEQYF. The CDR3 DNA reads as TGCAGCGTGGAGGACCCGAACGCCTACGAGCAGTACTTC.

This chain uses TRBV6-5 with TRBJ1-6, with TRBD1 as a possible D gene (6 bases). CDR1 is MNHEY, CDR2 SVGAGI, per germline. There are 13 residues in the CDR3. Trimming removed 5 bases at V and 9 bases at J, with 11 bases between. The CDR3 loop reads CASSAQGFSPLHF. The CDR3 region has the DNA TGTGCCAGCAGTGCGCAGGGGTTTTCACCCCTCCACTTT.

This clone has a handful of counts. The genes are TRBV18 and TRBJ1-3; TRBD1 matches 10 bases. CDR1 KGHSH and CDR2 LQKENI come from the germline V gene. Germline trimming cut 5 bases from V and 6 bases from J; bases unmatched to any gene: 4. This CDR3 is built from 14 residues. The CDR3 DNA follows: TGTGCCAGCTCAATCGGACAGGGGGTAAACACCATATATTTT. The encoded protein is CASSIGQGVNTIYF.

The chain couples TRBV7-7 to TRBJ2-1, with D unclear. This CDR3 is built from 14 residues. Germline V gives CDR1 SSHAT, CDR2 FNYEAQ (reference sequence). The CDR3 spells CASPPSPPYNEQFF. CDR3 sequence (DNA): TGTGCTAGCCCCCCATCCCCCCCCTACAATGAGCAGTTCTTC.

This sequence joins TRBV5-1 and TRBJ2-3; possibly TRBD2 for D (6 bases). The CDR3 covers 15 residues. The V gene's germline CDR1 is SGHRS and CDR2 YFSETQ. Trimming took 0 bases from V and 5 from J, leaving 13 bases between them. As DNA, the CDR3 is TGCGCCAGCAGCTTGGTGGGGGGAGAGGTAGATACGCAGTATTTT. Its protein product is CASSLVGGEVDTQYF.

The genes are TRBV4-1 and TRBJ2-4, with D possibly matching TRBD1 (5 bases). The CDR3 runs to 17 residues. CDR1 and CDR2 (germline): MGHRA, YSYEKL. Trimming removed 4 bases from V and 1 base from J, with 17 bases in between. The CDR3 reads CASSPDPSPGAKNIQYF. The CDR3 nucleotides read TGCGCCAGCAGCCCAGATCCGAGCCCAGGGGCCAAAAACATTCAGTACTTC.

V is TRBV14 and J is TRBJ2-4; 10 nucleotides line up with TRBD2. The J segment lost 0 bases and the V segment lost 1 base, leaving 12 bases of the junction unmatched. CDR1 is SGHDN and CDR2 is FVKESK in the germline V gene. This CDR3 comprises 20 residues. This CDR3 is CASSQASLAGVTLAKNIQYF. The CDR3 DNA is TGTGCCAGCAGCCAAGCGTCGCTAGCGGGGGTGACGCTAGCCAAAAACATTCAGTACTTC.

About this clone itself: In the same sample, other DNA sequences code for this CDR3. The DNA for the CDR3 is TGTGCCAGCAGTTCCAACACAGATACGCAGTATTTT. The encoded protein is CASSSNTDTQYF. The rearrangement joins TRBV28 to TRBJ2-3; unclear D gene. V lost 4 bases to trimming and J lost 2 bases, with 4 bases between them. CDR1 is MDHEN and CDR2 is SYDVKM in the germline V gene. The CDR3 spans 12 residues.

The V and J genes are TRBV29-1 and TRBJ2-1, with 9 bases lining up with TRBD2. V was pared by 6 bases and J by 4 bases, with 16 bases of the junction left unmatched. The CDR3 is 17 residues long. CDR1 is SQVTM and CDR2 is ANQGSEA in the germline V gene. CDR3 in amino acids: CSVQPPGLALTYNEQFF. The CDR3 bases are TGCAGCGTCCAGCCTCCGGGACTAGCACTTACTTACAATGAGCAGTTCTTC.

This clone was detected only a few times. V is TRBV7-2 and J is TRBJ2-2, with 8 bases identical to TRBD2. CDR1 and CDR2 (germline): SGHTA, FQGNSA. CDR3 length: 17 residues. V gave up 2 bases and J gave up 1 base; unmatched junction bases: 6. This CDR3 is CASSLIPSGGNTGELFF. DNA for the CDR3: TGTGCCAGCAGCTTAATCCCCAGCGGGGGGAACACCGGGGAGCTGTTTTTT.

The chain is built from TRBV7-9 and TRBJ2-3, with 8 bases lining up with TRBD2. After removal of 6 bases from V and 1 base from J, the junction contained 3 bases not matched to a gene. The CDR3 loop spans 14 amino acids. CDR1 is SEHNR, CDR2 FQNEAQ, per germline (reference sequence). The CDR3 sequence is CASSPGGGTDTQYF. In DNA form, the CDR3 reads TGTGCCAGCAGTCCGGGGGGGGGCACAGATACGCAGTATTTT. Based on the CDR3 plus reference TRBV7-9 and TRBJ2-3, the full variable domain is DTGVSQNPRHKITKRGQNVTFRCDPISEHNRLYWYRQTLGQGPEFLTYFQNEAQLEKSRLLSDRFSAERPKGSFSTLEIQRTEQGDSAMYLCASSPGGGTDTQYFGPGTRLTVL.

CDR3: CASSVRGLAEYNEQFF. As DNA, the CDR3 is TGTGCCAGCAGTGTCAGGGGGCTAGCGGAGTACAATGAGCAGTTCTTC. The V call is TRBV6-1, the J call TRBJ2-1; D is perhaps TRBD1 (8 bases). The CDR3 is 16 residues long. The V end lost 4 bases, the J end lost 4 bases, and 17 bases lay between the germline ends. The germline CDR1 and CDR2 sequences are MNHNS and SASEGT.

This rearrangement joins TRBV7-9 to TRBJ2-2, with 10 nucleotides matching TRBD2. Germline V gene sequence: CDR1 SEHNR, CDR2 FQNEAQ (reference sequence). J gave up 5 bases and V 5 bases, and 8 bases lay outside the gene matches. There are 16 residues in the CDR3. The CDR3 is CASSRRTSGSTGELFF. CDR3 nucleotides: TGTGCCAGCAGCCGCCGGACTAGCGGAAGTACCGGGGAGCTGTTTTTT.